Reported below is one T cell receptor beta chain. Its matching antigen is unknown. Trimming left V 1 base short and J 11 bases short, with 11 bases between. This CDR3 comprises 12 residues. CDR1 and CDR2 from the germline V gene are MGHDK and SYGVNS. The source of the sample is a study of cytomegalovirus exposure and HLA in healthy donors. About the study: Per a later analysis, the roughly 700 first-cohort and 120 or so validation repertoires shared one platform.

Profiling relied on immunoSEQ multiplex PCR, and the TCRdb table lists in-frame clones only, not all of them. Counted here are 80,000 to 90,000 clones, about 96% occurring once; the ten biggest clones make up about 0.8%. The study's findings and limits: Cytomegalovirus status was reportedly diagnosed by the classifier with high sensitivity and specificity.

This sequence joins TRBV25-1 and TRBJ1-1; no clear D. Material for sequencing was PBMCs. The sequence derives from a man aged 18 to 30 in good health and CMV-seronegative. The CDR3 is CASSESGHQAFF. CDR3 in DNA: TGTGCCAGCAGTGAATCTGGTCACCAGGCTTTCTTT. The full variable domain, rest sourced from reference TRBV25-1 and TRBJ1-1, is EADIYQTPRYLVIGTGKKITLECSQTMGHDKMYWYQQDPGMELHLIHYSYGVNSTEKGDLSSESTVSRIRTEHFPLTLESARPSHTSQYLCASSESGHQAFFGQGTRLTVV.